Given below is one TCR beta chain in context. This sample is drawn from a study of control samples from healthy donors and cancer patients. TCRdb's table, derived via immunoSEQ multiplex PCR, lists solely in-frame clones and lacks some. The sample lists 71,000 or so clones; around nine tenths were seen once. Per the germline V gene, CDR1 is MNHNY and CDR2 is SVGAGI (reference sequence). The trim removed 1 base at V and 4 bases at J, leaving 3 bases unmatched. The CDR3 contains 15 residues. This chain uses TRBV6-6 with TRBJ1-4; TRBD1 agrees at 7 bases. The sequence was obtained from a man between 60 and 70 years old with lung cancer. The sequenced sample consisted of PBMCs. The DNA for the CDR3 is TGTGCCAGCAGTTACTATGGGGACAGTAATGAAAAACTGTTTTTT. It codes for CASSYYGDSNEKLFF.